Sequencing of this TCR beta chain was carried out in a study of shared clonotypes between healthy human individuals (dated by TCRdb to 2019 to 2021). Context from the whole study: The cohort comprised two women and a few men aged 18 to 49 years. For each donor, CD4 naive and CD4 memory were each run on three plates, CD8 naive on two plates, and CD8 memory on one plate. To increase sequencing depth and limit assay-specific biases, TCR repertoire library preparation and sequencing were carried out by different laboratories using diverse techniques. To estimate repertoire size and how much clonotype sharing occurs between individuals, the study deeply sequenced the blood TCR repertoires of several healthy adults. Between about 0.85 and 10 billion PBMCs per donor were obtained by leukapheresis. The research as a whole found: Around 5.4% of naive CD4, 3% to 4% of naive CD8, approximately 2% of memory CD4, and over 0.35% of memory CD8 clonotypes were shared across four donors. Incomplete sequencing was indicated by rarefaction of sorted-subset datasets, despite the large sequencing depth. Higher generation probabilities were observed for clonotypes shared by all four sorted-subset donors than for non-shared clonotypes. Estimated clonotype richness was generally larger for naive than for memory subsets. The small number of donors limited the genetic and exposure-history diversity represented. Based on pairwise subsampling, the degree of clonotype sharing among donors was expected to be affected by sequencing depth. Sampling was restricted to blood, and TCR repertoires in tissue are likely to differ from TCR repertoires in blood.

CD8 naive samples were obtained by positive selection for CCR7 among CD45RO-negative cells, yielding a CD45RA+CCR7+ population from which TemRA cells were excluded. Healthy HIV-negative adults with no recently reported acute infections or vaccinations were included as donors. All donors were Caucasian adults living in Nashville, Tennessee, USA. After blood collection by leukapheresis, PBMCs were isolated using Ficoll-Histopaque density gradient centrifugation and then cryopreserved in the vapor phase of liquid nitrogen. Purity and quantity of every magnetically sorted T cell population were checked by analytical flow cytometry. Genomic DNA was isolated from every sorted fraction and measured by UV absorbance on a Nanodrop 2000c. As concerns this clone: Its antigen is unknown. No quality values exist for individual bases; no much larger clone is one base distant.

TCR CDR3 regions were amplified from genomic DNA by multiplex PCR using the deep immunoSEQ assay. Genomic DNA extracted from each cell subset was distributed evenly over all wells of several immunoSEQ 96-well plates, and each plate served as one replicate. For sorted subsets, approximately 210 ng of genomic DNA, equivalent to some 30,000 T cell genomes, went into each replicate PCR. Purified libraries were quantified with a Qubit 3.0 fluorometer, sized on a Bioanalyzer 2100, and re-quantified with the KAPA Library Quantification kit. Every immunoSEQ 96-well plate was sequenced on a separate single-read 150-cycle Illumina NextSeq 550 flow cell. As for how the authors treated the data: Because the immunoSEQ output included only junctional sequences and no quality scores, the filtering could not be the same as the filtering used for full-length reads. To assign V/J genes and CDR3, sequences were annotated against IMGT germline references using PyIR, a Python wrapper for IgBLAST v1.9. Reads were removed for weak V/J assignments (E-value above 1e-6), missing CDR3, stop codons, out-of-frame junctions, or ambiguous translated residues. V3J clonotypes were defined as sequences sharing the same inferred V gene, J gene, and CDR3 amino acid sequence. Percentage overlap between repertoires was calculated by dividing the number of shared unique clonotypes by the size of the smaller repertoire. Three approaches were used to assess repertoire richness: RTK rarefaction, the Chao1 estimator, and Recon v2.1 estimates of unobserved clonotypes. Generation probabilities were computed with OLGA for all TCRbeta clonotypes obtained by the gDNA method from a handful of donors. TCRdb carries this immuneACCESS record with in-frame sequences only. Its versions omit some clonotypes, under half of them owing to an unresolved V gene in the studies checked, with the rest unexplained. V, J and clone size are those of that table, while D and trimming were read from the DNA. The sample yields roughly 2,000,000 clones; roughly 95% were counted once. Roughly 1% of the sample is taken by the ten largest.

Taken from cysteine to phenylalanine, the CDR3 has 14 residues. The retained sequence is limited to the CDR3, 42 bases, with the frame set at the first base. As encoded in the germline V gene, CDR1 is MNHNS while CDR2 is SASEGT. Deletion took 3 bases off V and 3 bases off J, with a span of 12 bases between the germline ends. The sequenced sample was naive CD8+ T cells sorted from blood. What the cell subset or site label conveys for this sample: CD45RA+CCR7+. The clonotype was recovered from a man younger than 35 in good health. This sequence uses TRBV6-1 and TRBJ2-7, with a tentative D call of TRBD1 or TRBD2, each matching 6 bases. The CDR3: CASSDLGGNYEQYF. The nucleotides read TGTGCCAGCAGTGATCTGGGGGGCAACTACGAGCAGTACTTC.